What follows are 32 T cell receptor beta chains derived from one specimen sequenced in a study of radiation and T cells in renal cell carcinoma (dated by TCRdb to the early 2020s). What the time point label conveys for this sample: blood 2 weeks post-SBRT. The treatment or condition label on this specimen signifies: 15 Gy SBRT to primary tumor, nephrectomy 4 weeks later. Library creation used the immunoSEQ multiplex PCR assay. The immuneACCESS repertoire file appears here via TCRdb, limited to in-frame rearrangements. These files lack a portion of the clones; in checked studies, under half of the deficit traces to unresolved V genes, and the cause of the others is not known. In all, the sample holds around 130,000 clones, and roughly 77% of those were seen once. The leading ten clones occupy approximately 2% of the sample. Sequenced here: blood, sampled from a patient whose treatment included radiotherapy and nephrectomy. The receptors come from an older woman with renal cell carcinoma.

V gene TRBV19 combines with J gene TRBJ1-5; TRBD1 matches 9 bases. The CDR3 totals 15 residues. In germline, CDR1 is LNHDA, CDR2 SQIVND (reference sequence). Trimming at V came to 5 bases and at J to 6 bases, leaving 8 bases not matched to a gene. This CDR3 is CASSSTGGAGQPQHF. DNA of the CDR3: TGTGCCAGTAGTTCTACAGGGGGCGCGGGTCAGCCCCAGCATTTT. Full variable domain (missing parts from reference TRBV19 and TRBJ1-5): DGGITQSPKYLFRKEGQNVTLSCEQNLNHDAMYWYRQDPGQGLRLIYYSQIVNDFQKGDIAEGYSVSREKKESFPLTVTSAQKNPTAFYLCASSSTGGAGQPQHFGDGTRLSIL.

The chain is built from TRBV7-9 and TRBJ2-1, with D possibly being TRBD1 (5 bases). The CDR3 runs 14 residues. CDR1 is SEHNR and CDR2 is FQNEAQ in the germline V gene (reference sequence). Trimming pared 2 bases from V and 8 bases from J, leaving 13 bases between. CDR3 bases: TGTGCCAGCAGCTTATCAAGACAGAGCGATGAGCAGTTCTTC. Amino acids: CASSLSRQSDEQFF.

The chain employs TRBV4-3 and TRBJ2-1; 10 bases map to TRBD2. Germline lookup yields CDR1 LGHNA and CDR2 YSLEER. The J segment lost 1 base and the V segment lost 4 bases, leaving 7 bases of the junction unmatched. The CDR3 is 17 residues long. The chain's CDR3 is CASSRYLAGDSYNEQFF. Here the CDR3 DNA reads TGCGCCAGCAGCCGCTATCTAGCGGGAGATTCCTACAATGAGCAGTTCTTC.

V and J are TRBV18 and TRBJ1-3; D is unclear. V lost 5 bases, J lost 1 base, and 12 bases lay in between. Germline-derived CDR1 and CDR2 are KGHSH and LQKENI. CDR3 length: 15 amino acids. CDR3 amino acids: CASSVTDSSGNTIYF. Here the CDR3 DNA reads TGTGCCAGCTCAGTCACAGATTCTTCTGGAAACACCATATATTTT.

CDR3 in amino acids: CASSLAGREGTQYF. The DNA for the CDR3 is TGTGCCAGCAGCTTAGCCGGGAGAGAGGGTACGCAGTATTTT. This chain uses TRBV7-8 with TRBJ2-3; tentative D call: TRBD2 (6 bases). Germline CDR1 and CDR2: SGHVS and FQNEAQ. The CDR3 is 14 amino acids. The germline V and J ends were trimmed by 0 bases and 8 bases, with 12 bases remaining between them.

The chain has TRBV30 and TRBJ2-7; D gene unclear. The CDR3 covers 11 residues. Germline CDR1 and CDR2: GTSNPN and SVGIG (reference sequence). The CDR3 DNA reads as TGTGCTGCTGTTCTCGGCTACGAGCAGTACTTC. Residues: CAAVLGYEQYF.

The chain joins TRBV29-1 to TRBJ1-3; D is undetermined. The germline V gene encodes CDR1 SQVTM and CDR2 ANQGSEA. The CDR3 length is 13 residues. V was trimmed by 4 bases and J by 2 bases, leaving 9 bases between them. For the CDR3, the DNA is TGCAGCGTTGGGACGGCGACTGGAAACACCATATATTTT. Amino acids: CSVGTATGNTIYF.

This chain uses TRBV5-5 with TRBJ2-1; 7 bases align to TRBD1. Germline V CDR1 and CDR2: SGHKS, YYEKEE (reference sequence). With 0 bases clipped from V and 6 bases from J, the junction kept 6 bases outside the gene matches. There are 15 residues in the CDR3. The CDR3, as DNA: TGTGCCAGCAGCTTGGGAGGGACAGTCCTCAATGAGCAGTTCTTC. Protein sequence: CASSLGGTVLNEQFF.

The CDR3 nucleotides are TGCGCCAGCAGCTTGGACTCGGACAGGAACACTGAAGCTTTCTTT. Its protein product is CASSLDSDRNTEAFF. The V call is TRBV5-1, the J call TRBJ1-1; a possible D gene is TRBD1 (6 bases). CDR3 size: 15 residues. CDR1 and CDR2 (germline): SGHRS, YFSETQ. Trimming pared 0 bases from V and 1 base from J, leaving 10 bases between. The full variable domain, completed using reference TRBV5-1 and TRBJ1-1, is KAGVTQTPRYLIKTRGQQVTLSCSPISGHRSVSWYQQTPGQGLQFLFEYFSETQRNKGNFPGRFSGRQFSNSRSEMNVSTLELGDSALYLCASSLDSDRNTEAFFGQGTRLTVV.

In this sample, this clone turned up once. V and J are TRBV14 and TRBJ2-1, with D tentatively TRBD1 (6 bases). V lost 5 bases, J lost 8 bases, and 19 bases lay in between. There are 15 residues in the CDR3. Per the germline V gene, CDR1 is SGHDN and CDR2 is FVKESK. DNA for the CDR3: TGTGCCAGCAGCTGGGGGCTAGCTACAATGGATGAGCAGTTCTTC. As protein: CASSWGLATMDEQFF.

This chain joins TRBV10-2 and TRBJ1-5, with D hard to call. Germline values: CDR1 WSHSY, CDR2 SAAADI. The V gene lost 2 bases and the J gene lost 1 base, with 0 bases spanning the gap. This CDR3 comprises 12 residues. The CDR3 protein is CASSESNQPQHF. Here the CDR3 DNA reads TGCGCCAGCAGTGAGAGCAATCAGCCCCAGCATTTT.

The chain joins TRBV5-8 to TRBJ2-7; TRBD1 matches at 9 bases. The CDR3 runs 15 residues. Per germline, CDR1 SGHTS and CDR2 YDEGEE. After removal of 5 bases from V and 0 bases from J, the junction contained 6 bases not matched to a gene. The CDR3 loop is CASRPGQGISYEQYF. The CDR3 DNA reads as TGTGCCAGCAGACCGGGACAGGGAATCTCCTACGAGCAGTACTTC.

The chain combines TRBV5-1 with TRBJ2-5; TRBD1 matches 7 bases. Germline assignment: CDR1 SGHRS and CDR2 YFSETQ. This CDR3 is built from 14 residues. J lost 2 bases, V lost 7 bases, and 8 bases had no gene match. Here the CDR3 DNA reads TGCGCCAGCGCTGGGCGGACAGGACAAGAGACCCAGTACTTC. Its translation: CASAGRTGQETQYF.

The genes are TRBV11-2 and TRBJ2-5; perhaps TRBD1 as D (5 bases). Trimming took 0 bases from V and 5 from J, leaving 13 bases between them. CDR3 length: 15 amino acids. Germline V gene sequence: CDR1 SGHAT, CDR2 FQNNGV. The CDR3 loop is CASSLDQGSWETQYF. CDR3 in DNA: TGTGCCAGCAGCTTAGATCAGGGAAGCTGGGAGACCCAGTACTTC.

This chain links TRBV28 with TRBJ1-5; TRBD1 might be the D (6 bases). V was cut by 6 bases and J by 2 bases, with 14 bases left in between. The germline gives CDR1 MDHEN, CDR2 SYDVKM. This CDR3 contains 15 residues. CDR3 DNA: TGTGCCAGCAGACAGGGTCTAGGGGGCAATCAGCCCCAGCATTTT. This translates into CASRQGLGGNQPQHF.

The chain has TRBV14 and TRBJ2-3; D uncertain. CDR3 length equals 15 residues. V gave up 0 bases and J gave up 2 bases, with 9 bases separating them. Germline-derived CDR1 and CDR2 are SGHDN and FVKESK. The CDR3 is CASSQETTTTDTQYF. The CDR3 coding sequence is TGTGCCAGCAGCCAAGAAACCACGACCACAGATACGCAGTATTTT.

The chain links TRBV5-6 to TRBJ2-1, with 9 positions matching TRBD2. The germline gives CDR1 SGHDT, CDR2 YYEEEE. The junction had 8 bases not matched to a gene; V was cut back by 4 bases and J by 0 bases. The CDR3 totals 17 residues. DNA for the CDR3: TGTGCCAGCAGCCCCGGGACTAGCCGGAGCTCCTACAATGAGCAGTTCTTC. Its translation: CASSPGTSRSSYNEQFF. The complete variable domain, with remaining parts taken from reference TRBV5-6 and TRBJ2-1, reads DAGVTQSPTHLIKTRGQQVTLRCSPKSGHDTVSWYQQALGQGPQFIFQYYEEEERQRGNFPDRFSGHQFPNYSSELNVNALLLGDSALYLCASSPGTSRSSYNEQFFGPGTRLTVL.

J is TRBJ2-5 and V is TRBV18, with 8 nucleotides matching TRBD2. V was pared by 3 bases and J by 0 bases, with 15 bases of the junction left unmatched. CDR1 KGHSH and CDR2 LQKENI come from the germline V gene. The CDR3 totals 19 residues. The CDR3 is CASSPALQLAVGYQETQYF. The CDR3 DNA reads TGTGCCAGCTCACCGGCACTTCAACTAGCGGTGGGGTACCAAGAGACCCAGTACTTC.

The V and J genes are TRBV6-5 and TRBJ2-1; D remains ambiguous. Germline CDR1 and CDR2: MNHEY and SVGAGI. The CDR3 length is 12 residues. Trimming took off 9 bases at V and 9 bases at J, with 15 bases between the two ends. The CDR3, as DNA: TGTGCCAGTAGAGAGGTTCCTGGTGAGCAGTTCTTC. It specifies CASREVPGEQFF.

V usage is TRBV27 and J usage is TRBJ1-6; D is ambiguous. Germline values: CDR1 MNHEY, CDR2 SMNVEV (reference sequence). The V gene lost 3 bases and the J gene lost 5 bases, with 8 bases spanning the gap. CDR3 length equals 14 residues. Here the CDR3 DNA reads TGTGCCAGCAGTTTCCGGTCCAATAATTCACCCCTCCACTTT. It encodes CASSFRSNNSPLHF.

The rearrangement uses TRBV28 and TRBJ1-3, with 7 bases fitting TRBD1. This CDR3 has 17 residues. Trimming removed 5 bases from V and 0 bases from J; junction bases left unmatched: 10. The germline CDR1 and CDR2 sequences are MDHEN and SYDVKM. CDR3 residues: CASSPLPGQASGNTIYF. CDR3 DNA sequence: TGTGCCAGCAGTCCTCTACCAGGACAGGCCTCTGGAAACACCATATATTTT.

Only one count was recorded for this clone. The V gene is TRBV11-2, the J gene TRBJ1-2; D not resolved. CDR3 size: 15 residues. V dropped 0 bases and J dropped 6 bases, with 14 bases sitting between them. In germline, CDR1 is SGHAT, CDR2 FQNNGV. Written as DNA, the CDR3 is TGTGCCAGCAGCTTAGATGGGAGAGGGCGGGATGGCTACACCTTC. Translating it yields CASSLDGRGRDGYTF. The full variable domain, with the rest looked up from reference TRBV11-2 and TRBJ1-2, is EAGVAQSPRYKIIEKRQSVAFWCNPISGHATLYWYQQILGQGPKLLIQFQNNGVVDDSQLPKDRFSAERLKGVDSTLKIQPAKLEDSAVYLCASSLDGRGRDGYTFGSGTRLTVV.

The DNA for the CDR3 is TGTGCCACCAGCAGCATAGCGGGGGGGCCCGGAGAGACCCAGTACTTC. This gives the protein CATSSIAGGPGETQYF. The chain employs TRBV15 and TRBJ2-5, with 11 nucleotides matching TRBD2. With V trimmed by 3 bases and J by 4 bases, 7 bases remained unmatched. In germline, CDR1 is LNHNV, CDR2 YYDKDF (reference sequence). This CDR3 has 16 residues.

The chain combines TRBV19 with TRBJ2-3, with 9 bases fitting TRBD1. The CDR3 has 15 amino acids. Trimming cost V 3 bases and J 3 bases; bases outside gene matches: 4. Germline loops: CDR1 LNHDA, CDR2 SQIVND (reference sequence). CDR3 DNA sequence: TGTGCCAGTAGTATCGGACAGGGGAGGACAGATACGCAGTATTTT. It yields the protein CASSIGQGRTDTQYF.

The rearrangement links TRBV6-5 to TRBJ1-5; 8 bases map to TRBD1. CDR1 and CDR2 from the germline V gene are MNHEY and SVGAGI. This CDR3 has 15 amino acids. V shed 5 bases and J 1 base; nucleotides not matched to a gene: 4. CDR3 region: CASSGQGASNQPQHF. As DNA, the CDR3 is TGTGCCAGCAGTGGCCAGGGGGCGAGCAATCAGCCCCAGCATTTT.

V and J are TRBV6-5 and TRBJ2-7, with D perhaps given as TRBD1 or TRBD2 (5 bases each). Trimming cost V 5 bases and J 5 bases, with 7 bases left between them. Germline CDR1 is MNHEY and CDR2 is SVGAGI. This CDR3 region has 11 residues. In DNA, the CDR3 is TGTGCCAGCAGTAGGGACCACGAGCAGTACTTC. Amino acids: CASSRDHEQYF.

The chain combines TRBV28 with TRBJ2-3; D might be TRBD1 (6 bases). Germline V CDR1 and CDR2: MDHEN, SYDVKM. The CDR3 is 13 residues long. V was trimmed by 2 bases and J by 3 bases, leaving 6 bases between them. The CDR3 sequence: CASSLQGTDTQYF. For the CDR3, the DNA is TGTGCCAGCAGTTTACAGGGGACAGATACGCAGTATTTT.

The V and J genes are TRBV19 and TRBJ1-2, with D possibly TRBD1 on 5 matching bases. Between the trimmed V and J ends, which lost 6 bases and 3 bases, there was a span of 20 bases. Germline V CDR1 and CDR2: LNHDA, SQIVND (reference sequence). CDR3 length: 16 amino acids. The CDR3 DNA reads TGTGCCAGTAGGAAACCGGGACCATCCTCACACTATGGCTACACCTTC. Translated, it gives CASRKPGPSSHYGYTF.

The chain uses TRBV19 and TRBJ2-3; 11 nucleotides line up with TRBD2. The V gene's germline CDR1 is LNHDA and CDR2 SQIVND (reference sequence). Unmatched junction bases numbered 8, after V lost 4 bases and J lost 5 bases. This CDR3 is 16 amino acids long. This CDR3 is CASSKSTSGIRDTQYF. As DNA, the CDR3 is TGTGCCAGTAGTAAGTCGACTAGCGGGATCAGAGATACGCAGTATTTT.

J is TRBJ2-1 and V is TRBV5-6; 14 bases are shared with TRBD2. Germline V gene data show CDR1 as SGHDT and CDR2 as YYEEEE. J lost 0 bases, V lost 4 bases, and 9 bases had no gene match. The CDR3 consists of 19 residues. In DNA form, the CDR3 reads TGTGCCAGCAGCCGCAGACTAGCGGGGGGGAGAAGCTCCTACAATGAGCAGTTCTTC. Residues: CASSRRLAGGRSSYNEQFF. Full variable domain (missing parts from reference TRBV5-6 and TRBJ2-1): DAGVTQSPTHLIKTRGQQVTLRCSPKSGHDTVSWYQQALGQGPQFIFQYYEEEERQRGNFPDRFSGHQFPNYSSELNVNALLLGDSALYLCASSRRLAGGRSSYNEQFFGPGTRLTVL.

This clone was picked up a small number of times. The chain uses TRBV10-3 and TRBJ1-1; D gene uncertain. This CDR3 has 13 residues. Trimming removed 4 bases at V and 0 bases at J, with 6 bases between. Looked up from germline, CDR1 is ENHRY and CDR2 is SYGVKD. The CDR3 protein is CAISGTMNTEAFF. CDR3 in DNA: TGTGCCATCAGTGGAACGATGAACACTGAAGCTTTCTTT.

This chain links TRBV18 with TRBJ2-1, with D possibly TRBD1 on 5 matching bases. The germline V and J ends were trimmed by 3 bases and 2 bases, with 14 bases remaining between them. Germline V gene lookup returns CDR1 KGHSH and CDR2 LQKENI. The CDR3 contains 16 residues. Here the CDR3 DNA reads TGTGCCAGCTCACCCCCAATCCCGACAGCCTACAATGAGCAGTTCTTC. This gives the protein CASSPPIPTAYNEQFF.